This T cell receptor beta chain was found in a study of OX40 agonist ivuxolimab in advanced cancers. Overall study context: Ivuxolimab, an antibody that agonizes OX40 (CD134), was administered to the patients. Findings and limits, study-wide: Some patients who did not respond also had low normalized T-cell clonal expansion.

Profiled with immunoSEQ multiplex PCR; TCRdb holds only in-frame clones, not every one. This sample has roughly 30,000 clones, with roughly 84% found just once. This clone was picked up one time. What it binds is unknown. Collection of blood occurred at baseline, at cycle 4 day 1, and at cycle 7 day 1. The germline gives CDR1 MGHRA, CDR2 YSYEKL. Trimming took 4 bases from V and 1 from J, leaving 16 bases between them. The CDR3 sequence is 16 residues long. This material consisted of CD4+ or CD8+ T cells sorted from blood, taken in a trial of the OX40 agonist ivuxolimab. The chain uses TRBV4-1 and TRBJ1-2; D possibly corresponds to TRBD1 (6 bases). This sequence was found in an adult with an advanced solid tumor such as melanoma, head and neck, liver or kidney cancer. CDR3 coding DNA: TGCGCCAGCAGCCCAGGGGCCGGACAGCTTAACTATGGCTACACCTTC. Amino acids: CASSPGAGQLNYGYTF.